Listed here are 10 T cell receptor beta chains from one sample, sequenced in a study of CD8 T cells in ankylosing spondylitis. TCRdb re-called the 5' RACE reads with MiXCR, one entry per CDR3 protein. The data hold tens of thousands of distinct CDR3 sequences, with under 7.5% observed a single time. The material sequenced was synovial fluid, either unsorted or a sorted T cell fraction (not recorded which). Receptor source: a male donor with ankylosing spondylitis.

The chain employs TRBV5-1 and TRBJ2-7, with 10 bases matching TRBD1. CDR3 length: 15 amino acids. The germline V gene encodes CDR1 SGHRS and CDR2 YFSETQ. The junction had 16 bases not matched to a gene; V was cut back by 7 bases and J by 9 bases. The CDR3 DNA reads TGCGCCAGCCTCCTCCTCCCGACAGGGGGCTATGGGCAGTACTTC. Residues: CASLLLPTGGYGQYF.

This clonotype came up a few times. J is TRBJ2-7 and V is TRBV4-2; 8 nucleotides match TRBD2. Germline V gene sequence: CDR1 LGHNA, CDR2 YNFKEQ. J was trimmed by 6 bases and V by 1 base; bases with no gene match: 11. This CDR3 comprises 16 residues. DNA for the CDR3: TGTGCCAGCAGCCAAGTTCCCTCCAGCGGGAGAACCGAGCAGTACTTC. Translating it yields CASSQVPSSGRTEQYF.

The V and J genes are TRBV11-2 and TRBJ1-6; 7 bases are a match to TRBD1. V shed 3 bases and J 5 bases; nucleotides not matched to a gene: 4. CDR3 length: 15 amino acids. Germline CDR1 SGHAT, CDR2 FQNNGV. The CDR3 is CASSFSGQDNSPLHF. The CDR3, as DNA: TGTGCCAGCAGCTTTTCAGGACAGGATAATTCACCCCTCCACTTT.

This clonotype was counted a few times. This sequence joins TRBV12-3 or TRBV12-4 and TRBJ1-6; 7 positions agree with TRBD1. CDR3 length: 16 residues. Germline trimming cut 6 bases from V and 6 bases from J; bases unmatched to any gene: 11. CDR3 nucleotide sequence: TGTGCCAGCAGCCACGCCCCCCCAGGGGGTAATTCACCCCTCCACTTT. The encoded protein is CASSHAPPGGNSPLHF.

There are many counts of this clonotype. V is TRBV7-2 and J is TRBJ2-3; 9 positions agree with TRBD2. V shed 5 bases, J shed 2 bases, and the junction held 2 bases outside the gene matches. The CDR3 contains 14 residues. Germline CDR1 and CDR2: SGHTA and FQGNSA. The CDR3 nucleotides are TGTGCCAGCAGCCCTAGCGGGACCACAGATACGCAGTATTTT. Protein sequence: CASSPSGTTDTQYF. The variable domain in full, with the rest retrieved from reference TRBV7-2 and TRBJ2-3, is GAGVSQSPSNKVTEKGKDVELRCDPISGHTALYWYRQSLGQGLEFLIYFQGNSAPDKSGLPSDRFSAERTGGSVSTLTIQRTQQEDSAVYLCASSPSGTTDTQYFGPGTRLTVL.

A few counts support this clonotype. This rearrangement joins TRBV30 to TRBJ2-7; the D gene is possibly TRBD2 (5 bases). V lost 8 bases, J lost 3 bases, and 14 bases lay in between. The CDR3 extends over 12 amino acids. The germline V gene has CDR1 GTSNPN and CDR2 SVGIG (reference sequence). Written as DNA, the CDR3 is TGTGCCACCTCAGACGGGGACTACGAGCAGTACTTC. Protein product: CATSDGDYEQYF.

This clonotype has more than one count but fewer than ten. The V call is TRBV11-1, the J call TRBJ2-1; D is perhaps TRBD1 (5 bases). Trimming shortened V by 3 bases and J by 3 bases, and 9 bases separated the two germline ends. Germline V gene lookup returns CDR1 SGHAT and CDR2 FQDESV (reference sequence). The CDR3 totals 14 residues. DNA for the CDR3: TGTGCCAGCAGCTTCGGACACTTCTACAATGAGCAGTTCTTC. Its translation: CASSFGHFYNEQFF.

The J gene is TRBJ2-1, the V gene TRBV28, with a weak D call TRBD2 (6 bases). Trimming removed 3 bases from V and 14 bases from J, with 11 bases in between. The CDR3 runs to 11 residues. Germline lookup yields CDR1 MDHEN and CDR2 SYDVKM. This CDR3 reads CASSLTRFKFF. CDR3 sequence (DNA): TGTGCCAGCAGTTTGACTAGATTCAAGTTCTTC.

In its sample, this clonotype was seen many times. This chain joins TRBV7-2 and TRBJ2-7; 9 positions match TRBD2. Germline values: CDR1 SGHTA, CDR2 FQGNSA. CDR3 length: 14 residues. V dropped 2 bases and J dropped 6; count of bases not matched to a gene: 5. CDR3: CASSLLAGFSEQYF. The CDR3 DNA reads as TGTGCCAGCAGCTTACTAGCGGGATTTTCCGAGCAGTACTTC.

This clonotype appeared a few times. This rearrangement joins TRBV3-1 to TRBJ2-1, with 9 bases that match TRBD2. The CDR3 runs to 18 residues. Germline CDR1 reads LGHDT; CDR2 reads YNNKEL (reference sequence). With V trimmed by 3 bases and J by 5 bases, 14 bases remained unmatched. CDR3 loop: CASSHPLGLAGRNNEQFF. The CDR3 nucleotides read TGTGCCAGCAGCCACCCCCTCGGTCTAGCGGGGAGGAACAATGAGCAGTTCTTC.